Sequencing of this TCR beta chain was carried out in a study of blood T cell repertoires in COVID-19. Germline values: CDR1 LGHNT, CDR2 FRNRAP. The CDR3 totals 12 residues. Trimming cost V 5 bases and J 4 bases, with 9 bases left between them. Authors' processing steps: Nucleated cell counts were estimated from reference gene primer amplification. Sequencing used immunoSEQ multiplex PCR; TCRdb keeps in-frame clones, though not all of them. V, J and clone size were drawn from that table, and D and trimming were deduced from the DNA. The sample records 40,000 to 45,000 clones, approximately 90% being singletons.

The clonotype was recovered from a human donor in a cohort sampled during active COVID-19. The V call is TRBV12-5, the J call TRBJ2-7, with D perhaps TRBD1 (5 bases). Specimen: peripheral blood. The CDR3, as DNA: TGTGCTAGTGGTCTGGACATTTACGAGCAGTACTTC. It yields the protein CASGLDIYEQYF.